Each of the 30 T cell receptor beta chains below was sequenced from the same sample in a study of T-cell reconstitution after alpha-beta-depleted transplantation in children. Preparation of the TCRbeta library used unique molecular identifiers. TCRdb ran MiXCR on the PCR reads and lists one entry per CDR3 protein. The data show about 600,000 distinct CDR3 sequences, approximately 12% seen once. Sequences were derived from PBMCs, mostly from graft donor cells, sampled 360 days after TCRalphabeta/CD19-depleted stem cell transplant. These receptors originate from a male patient between 5 and 17 years old who had a stem cell transplant for acute myeloid leukemia, so the T cells may come from the graft donor.

This clonotype was counted only a few times. This chain links TRBV9 with TRBJ2-7; TRBD2 might be the D (6 bases). The V end was cut by 0 bases, the J end by 0 bases, with 10 bases between. The V gene's germline CDR1 is SGDLS and CDR2 YYNGEE. CDR3 length: 15 residues. CDR3 sequence (DNA): TGTGCCAGCAGCGTAGACCCCGGGAGCTCCTACGAGCAGTACTTC. Amino acid sequence: CASSVDPGSSYEQYF.

This clonotype occurred a few times. The CDR3 region has the DNA TGTGCCAGTGCTACGACAGGACAGGGCTATGGCTACACCTTC. This translates into CASATTGQGYGYTF. The V and J genes are TRBV7-3 and TRBJ1-2, with 8 nucleotides matching TRBD1. Trimming took 9 bases from V and 4 from J; bases not matched to a gene: 10. CDR1 SGHTA and CDR2 FQGTGA come from the germline V gene. The CDR3 sequence is 14 residues long.

This clonotype was counted at least ten times. This chain connects TRBV11-2 to TRBJ2-3; D is unresolved. The ends were cut back, 3 bases at V and 4 bases at J, with 14 bases in the middle. The CDR3 is 15 residues long. Germline CDR1 SGHAT, CDR2 FQNNGV. CDR3 residues: CASSLSSYSPDTQYF. In DNA, the CDR3 is TGTGCCAGCAGCTTGAGTAGCTATAGCCCAGATACGCAGTATTTT.

Ten or more counts support this clonotype. This chain links TRBV15 with TRBJ2-1, with 10 nucleotides matching TRBD1. The junction had 6 bases not matched to a gene; V was cut back by 0 bases and J by 7 bases. Germline V lookup: CDR1 LNHNV, CDR2 YYDKDF (reference sequence). CDR3 size: 16 residues. The CDR3 region has the DNA TGTGCCACCAGCAGAGATAATAGACAGGGGGCGAATGAGCAGTTCTTC. Its protein product is CATSRDNRQGANEQFF.

V and J are TRBV27 and TRBJ1-1; D possibly corresponds to TRBD1 (5 bases). Per the germline V gene, CDR1 is MNHEY and CDR2 is SMNVEV (reference sequence). This CDR3 region has 14 residues. Trimming removed 0 bases at V and 2 bases at J, with 7 bases between. The chain's CDR3 is CASSLSGVNTEAFF. The CDR3 nucleotides read TGTGCCAGCAGTTTATCGGGGGTTAACACTGAAGCTTTCTTT.

The rearrangement joins TRBV7-9 to TRBJ2-1, with D possibly being TRBD2 (5 bases). Between the trimmed V and J ends, which lost 5 bases and 5 bases, there was a span of 13 bases. Germline CDR1 reads SEHNR; CDR2 reads FQNEAQ (reference sequence). The CDR3 is 14 amino acids. The CDR3: CASSPTREDNEQFF. CDR3 DNA sequence: TGTGCCAGCAGCCCGACCCGGGAAGACAATGAGCAGTTCTTC.

This clonotype has a handful of counts. The V call is TRBV14, the J call TRBJ2-1; a weak D match, TRBD2 (6 bases). Trimming stripped 9 bases from V and 7 bases from J, with 13 bases between. Looked up from germline, CDR1 is SGHDN and CDR2 is FVKESK. The CDR3 runs to 12 residues. CDR3 coding DNA: TGTGCCAGATGGACTAACCGGAATGAGCAGTTCTTC. It is translated as CARWTNRNEQFF.

This clonotype was counted at least ten times. This chain links TRBV7-9 with TRBJ2-2; 9 bases are a match to TRBD1. Trimming removed 5 bases from V and 3 bases from J; junction bases left unmatched: 4. The CDR3 loop spans 15 amino acids. The germline gives CDR1 SEHNR, CDR2 FQNEAQ (reference sequence). This CDR3 reads CASSLDRGYTGELFF. CDR3 coding DNA: TGTGCCAGCAGCCTGGACAGGGGTTACACCGGGGAGCTGTTTTTT.

This clonotype was seen more than once but under ten times. The J gene is TRBJ1-3, the V gene TRBV7-9, with D tentatively TRBD1 (6 bases). CDR1 SEHNR and CDR2 FQNEAQ come from the germline V gene (reference sequence). Trimming left V 7 bases short and J 0 bases short, with 19 bases between. The CDR3 sequence is 17 residues long. CDR3 sequence reads: CASTISGTLFSGNTIYF. Here the CDR3 DNA reads TGTGCCAGCACCATATCCGGGACACTTTTCTCTGGAAACACCATATATTTT.

This clonotype was observed a few times. A junction end diverges from the germline sequence, so it may reflect a read error. V is TRBV6-2 or TRBV6-3 and J is TRBJ2-1; no reliable D call. The CDR3 consists of 13 residues. From germline, CDR1 is MNHEY and CDR2 SVGEGT. CDR3 nucleotides: TGTGCCAGCAGTTATTCCTCCCACAATGAGCAGTTCTTC. Translation gives CASSYSSHNEQFF.

The table lists this clonotype with many counts. The chain employs TRBV29-1 and TRBJ2-7; tentatively, D is TRBD1 (6 bases). CDR1 and CDR2 from the germline V gene are SQVTM and ANQGSEA. The V gene lost 5 bases and the J gene lost 5 bases, with 13 bases spanning the gap. The CDR3 contains 12 residues. The CDR3 bases are TGCAGCGTTTTCACAGGGTTACACGAGCAGTACTTC. Amino acid sequence: CSVFTGLHEQYF.

The gene calls are TRBV19 and TRBJ2-1; TRBD1 or TRBD2 may be the D gene (5 bases each). Deletions cut 8 bases from V and 7 bases from J, with 12 bases between. Germline CDR1 reads LNHDA; CDR2 reads SQIVND (reference sequence). CDR3 length: 12 residues. CDR3 protein: CASGDPWNEQFF. The CDR3 bases are TGTGCCAGTGGGGACCCATGGAATGAGCAGTTCTTC.

This clonotype was picked up one time. The chain employs TRBV12-3 or TRBV12-4 and TRBJ2-1; 9 nucleotides match TRBD2. V shed 2 bases and J 8 bases; nucleotides not matched to a gene: 13. The length of the CDR3 is 17 residues. Here the CDR3 reads CASSLTPPLAGSDEQFF. The CDR3 bases are TGTGCCAGCAGTTTAACCCCACCGCTAGCGGGAAGCGATGAGCAGTTCTTC.

This clonotype was seen at least ten times. The rearrangement uses TRBV5-1 and TRBJ2-2; 8 bases are shared with TRBD1. From germline, CDR1 is SGHRS and CDR2 YFSETQ. V was pared by 2 bases and J by 6 bases, with 3 bases of the junction left unmatched. The CDR3 totals 14 residues. CDR3 bases: TGCGCCAGCAGCTTAACAGGGGGACCCGGGGAGCTGTTTTTT. Translating it yields CASSLTGGPGELFF.

This chain's CDR3 is CASSGRGRSSYNEQFF. As DNA, the CDR3 is TGTGCCAGCAGTGGACGGGGAAGGAGTTCCTACAATGAGCAGTTCTTC. The chain combines TRBV28 with TRBJ2-1, with D possibly TRBD2 on 5 matching bases. The CDR3 runs 16 residues. Trimming removed 5 bases from V and 1 base from J, with 15 bases in between. Germline V CDR1 and CDR2: MDHEN, SYDVKM.

This clonotype has a count of ten or more. The V call is TRBV29-1, the J call TRBJ2-1; D remains ambiguous. The CDR3 spans 13 residues. Germline V gene sequence: CDR1 SQVTM, CDR2 ANQGSEA. Trimming removed 7 bases from V and 0 bases from J, with 10 bases in between. CDR3 coding DNA: TGCAGCGGGGATCTGCGCTCCTACAATGAGCAGTTCTTC. Encoded protein: CSGDLRSYNEQFF.

In this sample, this clonotype turned up a few times. The genes are TRBV4-2 and TRBJ2-1, with 9 bases that match TRBD2. V gave up 0 bases and J gave up 3 bases; unmatched junction bases: 9. The CDR3 loop spans 18 amino acids. CDR1 is LGHNA, CDR2 YNFKEQ, per germline. CDR3 loop: CASSQEWGTSGLYNEQFF. In nucleotides, the CDR3 is TGTGCCAGCAGCCAAGAGTGGGGTACTAGCGGGCTCTACAATGAGCAGTTCTTC.

V is TRBV4-3 and J is TRBJ2-7; possible D gene TRBD1, 5 bases. Germline CDR1 and CDR2: LGHNA and YSLEER. The CDR3 is 13 amino acids. The V and J ends lost 6 bases and 6 bases respectively, with 15 bases between them. The CDR3 loop reads CASRHSQGGEQYF. The DNA for the CDR3 is TGCGCCAGCAGACACTCCCAGGGCGGCGAGCAGTACTTC.

This clonotype was detected many times. The rearrangement links TRBV28 to TRBJ2-7; TRBD1 matches at 10 bases. CDR1 is MDHEN, CDR2 SYDVKM, per germline. Germline trimming cut 5 bases from V and 1 base from J; bases unmatched to any gene: 8. The CDR3 consists of 16 residues. CDR3 nucleotides: TGTGCCAGCAGTCCCTCTGGGGGACAGGGGTCCTACGAGCAGTACTTC. Encoded protein: CASSPSGGQGSYEQYF.

The chain has TRBV5-4 and TRBJ2-1; TRBD2 matches at 8 bases. This CDR3 is 13 amino acids long. V was pared by 4 bases and J by 6 bases, with 3 bases of the junction left unmatched. Germline V gives CDR1 SGHNT, CDR2 YYREEE (reference sequence). The CDR3 sequence is CASSRGTSNEQFF. The CDR3 nucleotides are TGTGCCAGCAGCCGTGGGACTAGCAATGAGCAGTTCTTC.

The V and J genes are TRBV7-3 and TRBJ2-1; the match to TRBD2 covers 9 bases. Germline lookup yields CDR1 SGHTA and CDR2 FQGTGA. The CDR3 sequence is 20 residues long. Trimming at V came to 1 base and at J to 6 bases, leaving 19 bases not matched to a gene. The CDR3 DNA is TGTGCCAGCAGCTTAATGGGACTAGCAGGGGTAGTATGGTACAGCAATGAGCAGTTCTTC. Protein sequence: CASSLMGLAGVVWYSNEQFF.

This clonotype was detected a few times. The CDR3 sequence: CASAPGGLATGELFF. CDR3 nucleotides: TGTGCTAGTGCACCGGGGGGATTGGCCACCGGGGAGCTGTTTTTT. The chain uses TRBV12-5 and TRBJ2-2; 7 nucleotides agree with TRBD2. V gave up 7 bases and J gave up 4 bases; unmatched junction bases: 9. This CDR3 has 15 residues. Looked up from germline, CDR1 is LGHNT and CDR2 is FRNRAP. The full variable domain, with the rest looked up from reference TRBV12-5 and TRBJ2-2, is DARVTQTPRHKVTEMGQEVTMRCQPILGHNTVFWYRQTMMQGLELLAYFRNRAPLDDSGMPKDRFSAEMPDATLATLKIQPSEPRDSAVYFCASAPGGLATGELFFGEGSRLTVL.

This clonotype was recorded at least ten times. The V and J genes are TRBV5-1 and TRBJ1-2; D might be TRBD1 (6 bases). The length of the CDR3 is 15 residues. Per germline, CDR1 SGHRS and CDR2 YFSETQ. V lost 4 bases and J lost 5, with 18 bases in between. The CDR3 spells CASSVMTGPPYGYTF. In DNA, the CDR3 is TGCGCCAGCAGCGTGATGACAGGCCCGCCTTATGGCTACACCTTC.

This chain uses TRBV2 with TRBJ2-7; D not resolved. Per the germline V gene, CDR1 is SNHLY and CDR2 is FYNNEI. V gave up 1 base and J gave up 1 base, with 5 bases separating them. CDR3 length equals 13 residues. CDR3 amino acids: CASSEDRSYEQYF. CDR3 bases: TGTGCCAGCAGTGAAGATCGATCCTACGAGCAGTACTTC.

The CDR3 region is CASSEALNTGTQTYEQYF. In DNA form, the CDR3 reads TGTGCCAGCAGCGAAGCTCTGAATACAGGGACTCAGACCTACGAGCAGTACTTC. This rearrangement joins TRBV4-2 to TRBJ2-7; D may be TRBD1 or TRBD2 (6 bases each). CDR1 is LGHNA, CDR2 YNFKEQ, per germline. The CDR3 is 18 residues long. V was clipped by 5 bases and J by 2 bases, with 25 bases between them.

V and J are TRBV6-2 or TRBV6-3 and TRBJ2-1, with D hard to call. The length of the CDR3 is 12 residues. Per germline, CDR1 MNHEY and CDR2 SVGEGT. Between the trimmed V and J ends, which lost 4 bases and 7 bases, there was a span of 8 bases. The CDR3 DNA reads as TGTGCCAGCAGTTCTGCGTGGAATGAGCAGTTCTTC. Translated: CASSSAWNEQFF.

The sample holds a few counts of this clonotype. The rearrangement uses TRBV7-9 and TRBJ2-5, with a weak D call TRBD2 (6 bases). Between the trimmed V and J ends, which lost 5 bases and 2 bases, there was a span of 21 bases. Germline lookup yields CDR1 SEHNR and CDR2 FQNEAQ (reference sequence). The CDR3 runs 17 residues. The CDR3, as DNA: TGTGCCAGCAGCCCACCCCCGGGGGAGATAAGGCAAGAGACCCAGTACTTC. It specifies CASSPPPGEIRQETQYF.

This clonotype was picked up a small number of times. The rearrangement joins TRBV28 to TRBJ2-5, with 8 bases fitting TRBD1. V was pared by 3 bases and J by 4 bases, with 4 bases of the junction left unmatched. Per germline, CDR1 MDHEN and CDR2 SYDVKM. CDR3 size: 14 residues. CDR3 DNA sequence: TGTGCCAGCAGTTTTTCCGGACAGGGAGAGACCCAGTACTTC. Translation gives CASSFSGQGETQYF.

This clonotype was seen at least ten times. This rearrangement joins TRBV12-3 or TRBV12-4 to TRBJ2-7; no firm D call. This CDR3 is built from 15 residues. V lost 2 bases and J 2 bases, leaving 13 bases between the germline ends. This CDR3 reads CASSLRVGPTYEQYF. In DNA, the CDR3 is TGTGCCAGCAGTTTAAGGGTAGGCCCTACCTACGAGCAGTACTTC.

This sequence joins TRBV4-3 and TRBJ2-3, with TRBD2 as a possible D gene (6 bases). V gave up 1 base and J gave up 0 bases, with 11 bases separating them. This CDR3 contains 16 residues. Germline-derived CDR1 and CDR2 are LGHNA and YSLEER. CDR3 DNA sequence: TGCGCCAGCAGCCAAGGGAGAGGGACTAGCACAGATACGCAGTATTTT. This sequence encodes CASSQGRGTSTDTQYF.